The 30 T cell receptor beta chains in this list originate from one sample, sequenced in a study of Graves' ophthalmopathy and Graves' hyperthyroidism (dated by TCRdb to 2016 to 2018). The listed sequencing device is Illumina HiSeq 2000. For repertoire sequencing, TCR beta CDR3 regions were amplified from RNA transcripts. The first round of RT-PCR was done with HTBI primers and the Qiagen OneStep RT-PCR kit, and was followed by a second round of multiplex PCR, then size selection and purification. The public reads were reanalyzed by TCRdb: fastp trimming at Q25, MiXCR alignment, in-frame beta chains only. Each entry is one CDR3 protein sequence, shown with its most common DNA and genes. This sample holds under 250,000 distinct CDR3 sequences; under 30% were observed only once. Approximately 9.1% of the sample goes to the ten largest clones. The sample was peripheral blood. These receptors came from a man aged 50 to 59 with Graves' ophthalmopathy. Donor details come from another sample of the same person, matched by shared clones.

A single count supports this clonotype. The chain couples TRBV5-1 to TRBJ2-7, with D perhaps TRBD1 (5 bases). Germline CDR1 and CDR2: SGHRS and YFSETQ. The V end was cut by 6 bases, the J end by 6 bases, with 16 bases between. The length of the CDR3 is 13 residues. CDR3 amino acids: CASTGRARSEQYV. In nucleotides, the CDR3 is TGCGCCAGCACGGGCAGGGCAAGGTCCGAGCAGTACGTC.

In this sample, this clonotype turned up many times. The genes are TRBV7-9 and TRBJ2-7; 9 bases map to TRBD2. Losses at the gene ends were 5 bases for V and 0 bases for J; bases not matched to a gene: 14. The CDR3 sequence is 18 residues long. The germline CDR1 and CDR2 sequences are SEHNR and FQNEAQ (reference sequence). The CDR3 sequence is CASSTNPGLAVISYEQYF. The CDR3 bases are TGTGCCAGCAGCACTAATCCGGGACTAGCCGTTATCTCCTACGAGCAGTACTTC.

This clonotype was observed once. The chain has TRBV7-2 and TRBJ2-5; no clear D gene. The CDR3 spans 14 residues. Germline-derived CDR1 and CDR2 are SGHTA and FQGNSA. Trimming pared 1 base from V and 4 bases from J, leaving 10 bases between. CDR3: CASSLVWGAETQYF. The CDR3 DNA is TGTGCCAGCAGCTTAGTCTGGGGTGCAGAGACCCAGTACTTC.

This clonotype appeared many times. The chain's CDR3 is CASSFGTHTYEQYF. CDR3 nucleotides: TGTGCCAGCAGCTTCGGGACTCATACCTACGAGCAGTACTTC. The V call is TRBV7-9, the J call TRBJ2-7, with a possible D match to TRBD2 (6 bases). In germline, CDR1 is SEHNR, CDR2 FQNEAQ (reference sequence). The CDR3 is 14 amino acids. Trimming took off 3 bases at V and 2 bases at J, with 11 bases between the two ends.

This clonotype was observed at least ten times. CDR3 sequence reads: CAGMGPNTGELFF. CDR3 sequence (DNA): TGTGCCGGAATGGGGCCGAACACCGGGGAGCTGTTTTTT. The rearrangement joins TRBV28 to TRBJ2-2, with D perhaps TRBD1 (5 bases). Germline V CDR1 and CDR2: MDHEN, SYDVKM. The CDR3 is 13 residues long. V shed 11 bases and J shed 0 bases, with 10 bases lying between them. The full variable domain, its missing parts supplied by reference TRBV28 and TRBJ2-2, is DVKVTQSSRYLVKRTGEKVFLECVQDMDHENMFWYRQDPGLGLRLIYFSYDVKMKEKGDIPEGYSVSREKKERFSLILESASTNQTSMYLCAGMGPNTGELFFGEGSRLTVL.

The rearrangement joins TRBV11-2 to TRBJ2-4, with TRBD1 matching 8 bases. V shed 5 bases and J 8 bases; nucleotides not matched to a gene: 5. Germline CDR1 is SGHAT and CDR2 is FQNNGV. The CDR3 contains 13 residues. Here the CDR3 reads CASSPTTGDIQYF. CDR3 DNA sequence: TGTGCCAGCAGCCCCACGACAGGGGACATTCAGTACTTC. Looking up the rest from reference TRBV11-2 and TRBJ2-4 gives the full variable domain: EAGVAQSPRYKIIEKRQSVAFWCNPISGHATLYWYQQILGQGPKLLIQFQNNGVVDDSQLPKDRFSAERLKGVDSTLKIQPAKLEDSAVYLCASSPTTGDIQYFGAGTRLSVL.

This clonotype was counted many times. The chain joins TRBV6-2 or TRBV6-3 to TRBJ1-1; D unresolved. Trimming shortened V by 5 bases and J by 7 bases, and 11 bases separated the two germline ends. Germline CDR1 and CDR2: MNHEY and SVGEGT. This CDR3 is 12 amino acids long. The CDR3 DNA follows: TGTGCCAGCAGTAAGGACTTAATTGAAGCTTTCTTT. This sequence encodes CASSKDLIEAFF.

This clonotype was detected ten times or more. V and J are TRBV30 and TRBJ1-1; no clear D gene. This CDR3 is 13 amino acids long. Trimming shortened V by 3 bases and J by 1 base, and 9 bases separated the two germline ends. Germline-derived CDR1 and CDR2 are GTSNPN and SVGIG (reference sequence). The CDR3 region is CAWRAQPNTEAFF. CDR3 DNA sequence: TGTGCCTGGAGGGCACAGCCGAACACTGAAGCTTTCTTT.

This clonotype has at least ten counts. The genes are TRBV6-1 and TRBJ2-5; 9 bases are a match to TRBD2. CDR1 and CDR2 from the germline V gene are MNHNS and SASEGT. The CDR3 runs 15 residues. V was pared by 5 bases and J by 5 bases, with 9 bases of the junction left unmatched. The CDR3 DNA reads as TGTGCCAGCAGTCTAGCGGGATCCCTTGGGGAGACCCAGTACTTC. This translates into CASSLAGSLGETQYF.

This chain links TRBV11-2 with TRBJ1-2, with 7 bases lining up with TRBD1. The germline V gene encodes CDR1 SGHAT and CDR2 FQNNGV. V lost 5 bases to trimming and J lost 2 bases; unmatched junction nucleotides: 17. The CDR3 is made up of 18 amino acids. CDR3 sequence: CASSPRGQSLGLNYGYTF. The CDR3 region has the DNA TGTGCCAGCAGCCCTAGGGGACAGTCATTGGGCTTAAACTATGGCTACACCTTC.

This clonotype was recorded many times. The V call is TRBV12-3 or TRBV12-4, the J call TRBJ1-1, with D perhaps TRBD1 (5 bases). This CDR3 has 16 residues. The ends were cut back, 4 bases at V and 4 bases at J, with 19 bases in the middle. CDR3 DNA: TGTGCCAGCAGTTCATCCGGGGCCCGTGATGGCACTGAAGCTTTCTTT. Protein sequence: CASSSSGARDGTEAFF.

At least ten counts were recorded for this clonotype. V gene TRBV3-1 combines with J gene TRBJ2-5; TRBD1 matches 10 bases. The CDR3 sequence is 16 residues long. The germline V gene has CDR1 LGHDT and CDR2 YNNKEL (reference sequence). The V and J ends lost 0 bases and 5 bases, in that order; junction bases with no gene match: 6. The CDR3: CASSQDRDRGSETQYF. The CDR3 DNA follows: TGTGCCAGCAGCCAAGACCGGGACAGGGGATCCGAGACCCAGTACTTC.

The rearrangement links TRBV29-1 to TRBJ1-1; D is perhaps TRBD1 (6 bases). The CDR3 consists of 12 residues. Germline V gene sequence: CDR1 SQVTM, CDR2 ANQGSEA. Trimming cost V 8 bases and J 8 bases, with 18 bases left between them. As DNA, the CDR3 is TGCAGCCCAGCCCCCCAGACAGGAGAAGCTTTCTTT. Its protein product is CSPAPQTGEAFF.

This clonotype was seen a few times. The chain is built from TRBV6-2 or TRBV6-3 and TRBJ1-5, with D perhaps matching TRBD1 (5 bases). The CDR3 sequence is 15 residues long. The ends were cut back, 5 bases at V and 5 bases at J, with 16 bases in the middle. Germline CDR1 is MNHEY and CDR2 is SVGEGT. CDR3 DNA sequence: TGTGCCAGCAGTACTGACAGAGCCTGGGATCAGCCCCAGCATTTT. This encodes CASSTDRAWDQPQHF.

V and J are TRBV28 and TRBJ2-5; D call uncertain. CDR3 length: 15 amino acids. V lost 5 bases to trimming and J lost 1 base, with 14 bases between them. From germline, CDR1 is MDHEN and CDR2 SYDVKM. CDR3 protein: CASSSPGQSQETQYF. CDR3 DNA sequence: TGTGCCAGCAGTAGTCCGGGTCAATCCCAAGAGACCCAGTACTTC.

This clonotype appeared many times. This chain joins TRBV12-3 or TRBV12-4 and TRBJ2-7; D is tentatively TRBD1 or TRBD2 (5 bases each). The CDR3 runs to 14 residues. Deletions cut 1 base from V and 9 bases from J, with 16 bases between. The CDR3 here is CASSLGGGGMVQYF. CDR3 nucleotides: TGTGCCAGCAGTTTAGGTGGGGGTGGGATGGTGCAGTACTTC.

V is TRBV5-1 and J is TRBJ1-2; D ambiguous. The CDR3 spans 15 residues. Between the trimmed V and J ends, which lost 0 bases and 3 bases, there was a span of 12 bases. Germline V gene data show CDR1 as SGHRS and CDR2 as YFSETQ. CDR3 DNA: TGCGCCAGCAGCTTGGGATGGGGAGGCGACTATGGCTACACCTTC. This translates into CASSLGWGGDYGYTF. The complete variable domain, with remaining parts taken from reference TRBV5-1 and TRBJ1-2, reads KAGVTQTPRYLIKTRGQQVTLSCSPISGHRSVSWYQQTPGQGLQFLFEYFSETQRNKGNFPGRFSGRQFSNSRSEMNVSTLELGDSALYLCASSLGWGGDYGYTFGSGTRLTVV.

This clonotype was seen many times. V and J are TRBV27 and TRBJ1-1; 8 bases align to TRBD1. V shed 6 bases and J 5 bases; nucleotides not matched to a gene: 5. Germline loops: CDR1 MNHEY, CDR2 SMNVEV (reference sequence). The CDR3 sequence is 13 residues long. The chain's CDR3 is CASRPGGSTEAFF. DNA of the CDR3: TGTGCCAGCAGGCCAGGGGGCTCGACTGAAGCTTTCTTT.

The CDR3 nucleotides are TGTGCCAGCAGTACGACTAGCGGGAGGGTTAAAGAGACCCAGTACTTC. Protein sequence: CASSTTSGRVKETQYF. The chain employs TRBV7-2 and TRBJ2-5, with TRBD2 identical over 14 bases. The junction had 6 bases not matched to a gene; V was cut back by 6 bases and J by 3 bases. There are 16 residues in the CDR3. Germline assignment: CDR1 SGHTA and CDR2 FQGNSA.

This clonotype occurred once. The CDR3 bases are TGTGCCAGCAGTGAGGGGGCGGTAGGGGTGCAGTACTTC. Translated, it gives CASSEGAVGVQYF. This sequence joins TRBV6-1 and TRBJ2-7; tentative D call: TRBD1 (6 bases). CDR1 is MNHNS, CDR2 SASEGT, per germline. With 3 bases removed from V and 9 bases from J, the gap between germline ends came to 15 bases. This CDR3 has 13 residues.

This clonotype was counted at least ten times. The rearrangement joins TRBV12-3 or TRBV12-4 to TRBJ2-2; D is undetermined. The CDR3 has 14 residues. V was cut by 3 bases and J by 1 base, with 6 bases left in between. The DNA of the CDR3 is TGTGCCAGCAGTTTCCTGCGGAACACCGGGGAGCTGTTTTTT. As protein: CASSFLRNTGELFF.

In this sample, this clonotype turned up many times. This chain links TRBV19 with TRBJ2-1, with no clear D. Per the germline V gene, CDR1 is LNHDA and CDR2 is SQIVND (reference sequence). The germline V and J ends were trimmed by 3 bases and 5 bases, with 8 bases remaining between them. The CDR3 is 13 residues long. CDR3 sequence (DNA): TGTGCCAGTAGTATCAAGATCAACAATGAGCAGTTCTTC. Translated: CASSIKINNEQFF. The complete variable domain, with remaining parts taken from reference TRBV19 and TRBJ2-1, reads DGGITQSPKYLFRKEGQNVTLSCEQNLNHDAMYWYRQDPGQGLRLIYYSQIVNDFQKGDIAEGYSVSREKKESFPLTVTSAQKNPTAFYLCASSIKINNEQFFGPGTRLTVL.

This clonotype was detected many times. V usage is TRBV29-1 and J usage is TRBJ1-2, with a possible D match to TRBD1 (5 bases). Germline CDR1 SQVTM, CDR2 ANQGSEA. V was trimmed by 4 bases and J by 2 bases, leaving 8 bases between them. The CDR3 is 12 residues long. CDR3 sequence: CSVGQSNYGYTF. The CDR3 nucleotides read TGCAGCGTTGGACAGAGCAACTATGGCTACACCTTC.

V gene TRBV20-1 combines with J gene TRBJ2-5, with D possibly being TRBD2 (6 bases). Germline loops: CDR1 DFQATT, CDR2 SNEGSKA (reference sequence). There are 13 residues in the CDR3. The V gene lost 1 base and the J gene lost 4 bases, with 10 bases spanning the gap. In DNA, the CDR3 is TGCAGTGCTAGAGTTGCGGGAAGAGAGACCCAGTACTTC. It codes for CSARVAGRETQYF.

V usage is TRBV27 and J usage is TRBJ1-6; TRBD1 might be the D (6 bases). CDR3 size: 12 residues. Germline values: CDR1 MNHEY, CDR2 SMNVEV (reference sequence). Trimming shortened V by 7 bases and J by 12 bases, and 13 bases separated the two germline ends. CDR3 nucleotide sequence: TGTGCCAGCACCAATCGGGGGCGACCCCTCCACTTT. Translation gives CASTNRGRPLHF.

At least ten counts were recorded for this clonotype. CDR3 loop: CASSLPKRELFF. The CDR3 coding sequence is TGTGCCAGCAGTTTACCAAAGAGGGAGCTGTTTTTT. V usage is TRBV28 and J usage is TRBJ2-2; no firm D call. The CDR3 is made up of 12 amino acids. Germline CDR1 MDHEN, CDR2 SYDVKM. Trimming shortened V by 2 bases and J by 9 bases, and 7 bases separated the two germline ends.

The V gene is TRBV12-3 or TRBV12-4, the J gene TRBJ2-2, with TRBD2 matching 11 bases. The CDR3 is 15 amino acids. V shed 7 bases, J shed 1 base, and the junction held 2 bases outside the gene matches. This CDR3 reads CASKGTSGNTGELFF. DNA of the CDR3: TGTGCCAGCAAGGGGACTAGCGGGAACACCGGGGAGCTGTTTTTT.

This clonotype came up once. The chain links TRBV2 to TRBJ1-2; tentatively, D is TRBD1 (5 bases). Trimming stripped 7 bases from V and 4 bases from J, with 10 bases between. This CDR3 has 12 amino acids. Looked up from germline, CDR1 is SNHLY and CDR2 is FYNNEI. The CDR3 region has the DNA TGTGCCAGCATCGGGGGGATCTATGGCTACACCTTC. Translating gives CASIGGIYGYTF.

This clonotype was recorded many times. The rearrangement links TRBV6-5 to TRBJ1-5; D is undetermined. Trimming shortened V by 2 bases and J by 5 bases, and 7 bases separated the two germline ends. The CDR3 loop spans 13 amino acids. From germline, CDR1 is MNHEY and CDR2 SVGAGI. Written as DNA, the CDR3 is TGTGCCAGCAGTTACCTGGGCGATCAGCCCCAGCATTTT. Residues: CASSYLGDQPQHF.

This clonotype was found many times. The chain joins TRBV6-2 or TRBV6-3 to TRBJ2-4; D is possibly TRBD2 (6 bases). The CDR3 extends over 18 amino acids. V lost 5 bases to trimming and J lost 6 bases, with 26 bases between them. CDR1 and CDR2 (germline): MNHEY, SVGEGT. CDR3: CASSDHRDSAHNINIQYF. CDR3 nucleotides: TGTGCCAGCAGTGACCACCGGGACTCAGCCCATAATATAAACATTCAGTACTTC.